The 28 T cell receptor beta chains given below trace back to one sample, sequenced in a study of CD8 T cells in ankylosing spondylitis. These TCRs' antigens remain unknown. Broader study findings: There was a TCR beta motif, made of several highly homologous variants, that appeared characteristic of ankylosing spondylitis blood.

Each CDR3 protein is one row after TCRdb ran MiXCR on the 5' RACE reads. Counted here are a few hundred thousand distinct CDR3 sequences, approximately 20% occurring once; the ten biggest clones make up approximately 15%. Sequencing was performed on blood, either unsorted or a sorted T cell fraction (not recorded which). These receptors originate from a male donor with ankylosing spondylitis.

The genes are TRBV4-1 and TRBJ2-3; D is unclear. The V and J ends lost 1 base and 10 bases respectively, with 24 bases between them. There are 17 residues in the CDR3. Germline assignment: CDR1 MGHRA and CDR2 YSYEKL. DNA for the CDR3: TGCGCCAGCAGCCAAGTGAAGGCCGCCTCTCCGACTGATCCGCAGTATTTT. This codes for CASSQVKAASPTDPQYF.

There are a few counts of this clonotype. The rearrangement links TRBV29-1 to TRBJ2-3; D possibly corresponds to TRBD2 (6 bases). There are 13 residues in the CDR3. Trimming cost V 2 bases and J 1 base, with 7 bases left between them. The germline gives CDR1 SQVTM, CDR2 ANQGSEA. CDR3 nucleotide sequence: TGCAGCGTTGAATCGGGGGGCACAGATACGCAGTATTTT. Protein: CSVESGGTDTQYF.

The gene calls are TRBV20-1 and TRBJ2-3; D ambiguous. CDR3 size: 11 residues. Trimming removed 4 bases from V and 4 bases from J, with 6 bases in between. CDR1 is DFQATT, CDR2 SNEGSKA, per germline (reference sequence). The CDR3 loop is CSAISADTQYF. For the CDR3, the DNA is TGCAGTGCTATCTCGGCAGATACGCAGTATTTT.

The rearrangement links TRBV7-2 to TRBJ2-5; 7 bases agree with TRBD1. This CDR3 comprises 14 residues. CDR1 and CDR2 from the germline V gene are SGHTA and FQGNSA. The junction had 6 bases not matched to a gene; V was cut back by 4 bases and J by 4 bases. CDR3 residues: CASSSRGQIETQYF. CDR3 nucleotides: TGTGCCAGCAGCTCCCGGGGACAGATAGAGACCCAGTACTTC.

This clonotype was counted a single time. This chain links TRBV5-1 with TRBJ1-5, with a weak D call TRBD1 (6 bases). Germline V gene data show CDR1 as SGHRS and CDR2 as YFSETQ. The CDR3 consists of 14 residues. Trimming shortened V by 4 bases and J by 6 bases, and 14 bases separated the two germline ends. The CDR3 DNA reads TGCGCCAGCAGCAGGGCGGGGGCGGGTCAGCCCCAGCATTTT. Its translation: CASSRAGAGQPQHF.

In this sample, this clonotype turned up a few times. The genes are TRBV3-1 and TRBJ2-2; D ambiguous. Germline lookup yields CDR1 LGHDT and CDR2 YNNKEL (reference sequence). There are 14 residues in the CDR3. The V gene lost 1 base and the J gene lost 7 bases, with 10 bases spanning the gap. The CDR3 DNA is TGTGCCAGCAGCCAAGTAATGGGGATCGGGGAGCTGTTTTTT. It yields the protein CASSQVMGIGELFF.

This clonotype was counted once. The rearrangement joins TRBV20-1 to TRBJ2-1; 10 bases map to TRBD2. CDR1 is DFQATT and CDR2 is SNEGSKA in the germline V gene (reference sequence). This CDR3 has 15 amino acids. V trimming: 0 bases; J trimming: 9 bases; junction bases outside the gene matches: 8. The CDR3 nucleotides read TGCAGTGCTAGAGATGGTTCTAGCGGGAGTGTTGAGCAGTTCTTC. Its protein is CSARDGSSGSVEQFF.

The V gene is TRBV7-9, the J gene TRBJ2-5, with 10 bases aligning to TRBD1. The ends lost 2 bases at V and 4 bases at J; junction bases unmatched: 4. Germline-derived CDR1 and CDR2 are SEHNR and FQNEAQ (reference sequence). The CDR3 totals 15 residues. The CDR3 protein is CASSLTGTGAETQYF. CDR3 DNA: TGTGCCAGCAGCTTAACCGGGACAGGGGCAGAGACCCAGTACTTC.

V usage is TRBV29-1 and J usage is TRBJ2-1; D is ambiguous. V lost 7 bases and J lost 7, with 20 bases in between. Germline CDR1 and CDR2: SQVTM and ANQGSEA. The CDR3 consists of 14 residues. The CDR3 DNA sequence: TGCAGCGCTCGAACCGGACCGAGCAAGAATGAGCAGTTCTTC. Its translation is CSARTGPSKNEQFF.

The V and J genes are TRBV5-1 and TRBJ2-2; unclear D gene. The CDR3 is made up of 16 amino acids. Looked up from germline, CDR1 is SGHRS and CDR2 is YFSETQ. V shed 0 bases and J shed 1 base, with 10 bases lying between them. CDR3 region: CASSLGGRQNTGELFF. DNA of the CDR3: TGCGCCAGCAGCTTGGGAGGCAGGCAGAACACCGGGGAGCTGTTTTTT.

The V call is TRBV2, the J call TRBJ1-4; unclear D gene. CDR1 and CDR2 (germline): SNHLY, FYNNEI. V was trimmed by 6 bases and J by 8 bases, leaving 10 bases between them. CDR3 length: 12 amino acids. CDR3 coding DNA: TGTGCCAGCAGACCTCAAGGCGAAAAACTGTTTTTT. Translating gives CASRPQGEKLFF. The full variable domain, in which reference TRBV2 and TRBJ1-4 provide the parts outside the CDR3, is EPEVTQTPSHQVTQMGQEVILRCVPISNHLYFYWYRQILGQKVEFLVSFYNNEISEKSEIFDDQFSVERPDGSNFTLKIRSTKLEDSAMYFCASRPQGEKLFFGSGTQLSVL.

There are a few counts of this clonotype. The rearrangement links TRBV5-1 to TRBJ2-5, with TRBD2 matching over 13 bases. The V gene end was trimmed by 2 bases and the J gene end by 5 bases; junction bases not matched to a gene: 12. Germline CDR1 reads SGHRS; CDR2 reads YFSETQ. This CDR3 is built from 18 residues. The CDR3 coding sequence is TGCGCCAGCAGCTTAAGGACTAGCGGGGGACTCGGCGGGGAGACCCAGTACTTC. Its translation: CASSLRTSGGLGGETQYF.

The V gene is TRBV6-1, the J gene TRBJ2-1; the match to TRBD2 covers 10 bases. Per germline, CDR1 MNHNS and CDR2 SASEGT. V gave up 5 bases and J gave up 7 bases; unmatched junction bases: 11. The CDR3 is 16 residues long. CDR3 nucleotide sequence: TGTGCCAGCAGTCCGCCTCTAGCGGGAGATAGAAATGAGCAGTTCTTC. Protein sequence: CASSPPLAGDRNEQFF.

Only a few counts were recorded for this clonotype. The CDR3 protein is CASSLDRGRHNYGYTF. The CDR3 bases are TGTGCCAGCAGCTTAGACAGGGGGCGGCATAACTATGGCTACACCTTC. This chain links TRBV7-9 with TRBJ1-2, with 9 positions matching TRBD1. J gave up 1 base and V 1 base, and 4 bases lay outside the gene matches. Per the germline V gene, CDR1 is SEHNR and CDR2 is FQNEAQ (reference sequence). CDR3 size: 16 residues.

The CDR3 loop reads CASTLSGGPGTGELFF. The CDR3 DNA sequence: TGTGCCAGCACTTTATCCGGGGGGCCGGGCACCGGGGAGCTGTTTTTT. This chain links TRBV7-9 with TRBJ2-2; D perhaps matches TRBD2 (7 bases). The CDR3 runs to 16 residues. Germline values: CDR1 SEHNR, CDR2 FQNEAQ (reference sequence). Trimming removed 7 bases from V and 4 bases from J, with 19 bases in between.

J is TRBJ1-1 and V is TRBV20-1; possibly TRBD1 for D (6 bases). Germline loops: CDR1 DFQATT, CDR2 SNEGSKA (reference sequence). Trimming removed 0 bases from V and 5 bases from J, with 7 bases in between. The CDR3 extends over 12 amino acids. CDR3 residues: CSARDRGTEAFF. The CDR3 nucleotides are TGCAGTGCTAGAGACAGGGGAACTGAAGCTTTCTTT.

This clonotype has at least ten counts. The V and J genes are TRBV29-1 and TRBJ2-7; D could derive from TRBD1 or TRBD2 (5 bases each). The CDR3 runs 13 residues. The ends were cut back, 3 bases at V and 3 bases at J, with 12 bases in the middle. The germline CDR1 and CDR2 sequences are SQVTM and ANQGSEA. In DNA, the CDR3 is TGCAGCGTTGAGGACCCTGGGGGCTACGAGCAGTACTTC. As protein: CSVEDPGGYEQYF.

This clonotype was detected ten times or more. V is TRBV11-3 and J is TRBJ2-2; D gene uncertain. V lost 1 base and J 4 bases, leaving 4 bases between the germline ends. The CDR3 runs 13 residues. The V gene's germline CDR1 is SGHNT and CDR2 YENEEA. The CDR3 is CASSLGATGELFF. The DNA of the CDR3 is TGTGCCAGCAGCTTAGGAGCCACCGGGGAGCTGTTTTTT.

Only a few counts were recorded for this clonotype. The chain recombines TRBV10-3 with TRBJ1-2; a weak D match, TRBD1 (5 bases). Germline V gene lookup returns CDR1 ENHRY and CDR2 SYGVKD. Trimming left V 3 bases short and J 6 bases short, with 14 bases between. The CDR3 has 14 residues. The CDR3 region is CAISDFQGRHGYTF. The CDR3 nucleotides read TGTGCCATCAGTGATTTTCAGGGCCGTCATGGCTACACCTTC.

This clonotype was seen a few times. The chain links TRBV11-2 to TRBJ2-4, with 7 bases that match TRBD2. Unmatched junction bases numbered 13, after V lost 5 bases and J lost 0 bases. Germline V CDR1 and CDR2: SGHAT, FQNNGV. This CDR3 region has 18 residues. CDR3 nucleotide sequence: TGTGCCAGCAGCCGGGGGGATAGCGGGCCGCTAGCCAAAAACATTCAGTACTTC. Translated: CASSRGDSGPLAKNIQYF.

This clonotype was seen more than once but under ten times. The chain links TRBV7-3 to TRBJ2-3; 9 bases are shared with TRBD1. In germline, CDR1 is SGHTA, CDR2 FQGTGA. CDR3 size: 16 residues. The V and J ends lost 5 bases and 4 bases, in that order; junction bases with no gene match: 10. The CDR3 coding sequence is TGTGCCAGCAGCGTCAGCTCGGGACAGGGATCAGATACGCAGTATTTT. Translated, it gives CASSVSSGQGSDTQYF.

The chain recombines TRBV18 with TRBJ2-5, with D possibly being TRBD1 (5 bases). This CDR3 is built from 15 residues. The germline V gene encodes CDR1 KGHSH and CDR2 LQKENI. V dropped 2 bases and J dropped 2 bases, with 12 bases sitting between them. CDR3 DNA sequence: TGTGCCAGCTCACCAGAAACAGGACAACAAGAGACCCAGTACTTC. Translated: CASSPETGQQETQYF.

Details on this clonotype: The junction shows a germline mismatch at one end, possibly a read error. The J gene is TRBJ2-7, the V gene TRBV12-3 or TRBV12-4; 13 nucleotides align to TRBD2. The CDR3 spans 13 residues. CDR3 sequence: CATTGLAGEILHF. DNA for the CDR3: TGTGCCACGACCGGACTAGCGGGAGAGATTCTGCACTTC.

The V and J genes are TRBV6-1 and TRBJ2-1, with D perhaps TRBD2 (5 bases). CDR1 and CDR2 from the germline V gene are MNHNS and SASEGT. The CDR3 has 16 amino acids. Deletions cut 5 bases from V and 4 bases from J, with 18 bases between. This CDR3 reads CASSQERRSSYNEQFF. CDR3 nucleotide sequence: TGTGCCAGCAGTCAAGAGCGGAGGTCCTCTTACAATGAGCAGTTCTTC.

The rearrangement joins TRBV4-1 to TRBJ1-5; TRBD1 aligns across 9 bases. The CDR3 sequence is 15 residues long. Germline lookup yields CDR1 MGHRA and CDR2 YSYEKL. J was trimmed by 6 bases and V by 5 bases; bases with no gene match: 8. DNA of the CDR3: TGCGCCAGCAGCAGGATTGGGACAGGGACTCAGCCCCAGCATTTT. The encoded protein is CASSRIGTGTQPQHF.

V is TRBV7-9 and J is TRBJ2-1, with 10 nucleotides matching TRBD2. The ends lost 1 base at V and 8 bases at J; junction bases unmatched: 5. Germline CDR1 SEHNR, CDR2 FQNEAQ (reference sequence). This CDR3 is built from 15 residues. This CDR3 reads CASSLGSGRVDEQFF. In nucleotides, the CDR3 is TGTGCCAGCAGCTTAGGAAGCGGGAGGGTCGATGAGCAGTTCTTC.

Only a few counts were recorded for this clonotype. This sequence joins TRBV5-1 and TRBJ2-7; 7 bases are a match to TRBD1. Germline CDR1 and CDR2: SGHRS and YFSETQ. Losses at the gene ends were 3 bases for V and 3 bases for J; bases not matched to a gene: 9. The CDR3 is 15 residues long. The CDR3 is CASSSRQGPGYEQYF. In nucleotides, the CDR3 is TGCGCCAGCAGCTCGAGACAGGGACCCGGCTACGAGCAGTACTTC.

V gene TRBV12-3 or TRBV12-4 combines with J gene TRBJ1-5; 7 bases align to TRBD1. The CDR3 is 15 amino acids. V lost 6 bases to trimming and J lost 6 bases; unmatched junction nucleotides: 11. The CDR3 DNA reads as TGTGCCAGCAGGTCCGGGGACAGCCTCGGTCAGCCCCAGCATTTT. Translation: CASRSGDSLGQPQHF.